This TCR beta chain appears in the sequencing data of a study of blood T cell repertoires in COVID-19. In the study overall: Italy, Spain and the United States were the sources of the convalescent and acute COVID-19 samples. T cells, B-cell-depleted T cells, or PBMCs provided the cDNA or gDNA that served as material.

Trimming took off 0 bases at V and 6 bases at J, with 3 bases between the two ends. Germline V lookup: CDR1 SEHNR, CDR2 FQNEAQ (reference sequence). The CDR3 runs to 11 residues. Source study methods: The assay estimated nucleated cells by amplifying reference gene primers. Generated by immunoSEQ multiplex PCR, the TCRdb table keeps only in-frame clones and is missing some. D and trimming were read from the DNA, whereas the V and J calls and clone size are those reported in that table. The sample records around 290,000 clones, 90% to 95% being singletons. The TCR sequence derives from a woman in her thirties with COVID-19, enrolled during active disease. Sequenced input: peripheral blood. The V and J genes are TRBV7-9 and TRBJ2-7, with no clear D. CDR3 nucleotide sequence: TGTGCCAGCAGCTTAGCCGTCGAGCAGTACTTC. This codes for CASSLAVEQYF.